Following are 24 T cell receptor beta chains from one sample sequenced in a study of blood T cell repertoires in COVID-19. Generated by immunoSEQ multiplex PCR, the TCRdb table keeps only in-frame clones and is missing some. The repertoire holds roughly 71,000 clones, 84% seen once, with 7.5% to 9% in the top ten. The sample was peripheral blood. Source of these receptors: a man aged 50 or older with active COVID-19.

The chain is built from TRBV3-1 (or the pseudogene TRBV3-2) and TRBJ2-7; 13 bases fit TRBD2. V was pared by 5 bases and J by 2 bases, with 3 bases of the junction left unmatched. The CDR3 runs 15 residues. Per germline, CDR1 LGHDT and CDR2 YNNKEL (reference sequence). DNA of the CDR3: TGTGCCAGCAGCTCCGGACTAGCGGGAGCCTACGAGCAGTACTTC. It yields the protein CASSSGLAGAYEQYF.

The rearrangement joins TRBV7-2 to TRBJ2-1; TRBD2 matches 11 bases. The CDR3 contains 16 residues. Losses at the gene ends were 2 bases for V and 6 bases for J; bases not matched to a gene: 6. Germline CDR1 reads SGHTA; CDR2 reads FQGNSA. The CDR3 spells CASSLLAGGLTNEQFF. As DNA, the CDR3 is TGTGCCAGCAGCTTACTAGCGGGAGGTCTTACCAATGAGCAGTTCTTC.

The chain employs TRBV2 and TRBJ2-7, with 8 bases fitting TRBD1. This CDR3 region has 12 residues. Germline V CDR1 and CDR2: SNHLY, FYNNEI. V gave up 6 bases and J gave up 13 bases; unmatched junction bases: 11. CDR3 sequence reads: CASRGTGVPSYF. As DNA, the CDR3 is TGTGCCAGCAGAGGGACAGGAGTGCCCTCTTACTTC.

The V call is TRBV5-6, the J call TRBJ2-3; 8 positions match TRBD2. This CDR3 is 14 amino acids long. CDR1 and CDR2 from the germline V gene are SGHDT and YYEEEE. With 4 bases clipped from V and 3 bases from J, the junction kept 4 bases outside the gene matches. The CDR3 loop is CASSRGGRTDTQYF. DNA of the CDR3: TGTGCCAGCAGCCGGGGGGGCAGGACAGATACGCAGTATTTT.

The J gene is TRBJ2-7, the V gene TRBV9; D remains unclear. The germline V and J ends were trimmed by 1 base and 2 bases, with 10 bases remaining between them. This CDR3 is 14 amino acids long. Germline V CDR1 and CDR2: SGDLS, YYNGEE. The CDR3 DNA reads as TGTGCCAGCAGCGTAAGTGGCATGGCCTACGAGCAGTACTTC. It encodes CASSVSGMAYEQYF.

This chain uses TRBV6-2 or TRBV6-3 with TRBJ1-2; a weak D match, TRBD1 (6 bases). Germline-derived CDR1 and CDR2 are MNHEY and SVGEGT. V lost 4 bases and J lost 8, with 14 bases in between. The CDR3 loop spans 13 amino acids. The CDR3 DNA reads TGTGCCAGCAGTTCCGGGGGGCTATACGGCTACACCTTC. Its translation: CASSSGGLYGYTF.

This clone showed up just once. The rearrangement links TRBV27 to TRBJ2-7; no definite D call. Trimming removed 3 bases from V and 0 bases from J, with 6 bases in between. Germline V CDR1 and CDR2: MNHEY, SMNVEV (reference sequence). CDR3 length equals 13 residues. CDR3 loop: CASSLTPSYEQYF. DNA for the CDR3: TGTGCCAGCAGTTTGACTCCCTCCTACGAGCAGTACTTC.

This chain connects TRBV20-1 to TRBJ1-2; the match to TRBD1 covers 7 bases. Germline assignment: CDR1 DFQATT and CDR2 SNEGSKA (reference sequence). The CDR3 loop spans 14 amino acids. The trim removed 3 bases at V and 0 bases at J, leaving 4 bases unmatched. CDR3 amino acids: CSASSTGANYGYTF. The DNA of the CDR3 is TGCAGTGCTAGTTCCACAGGGGCTAACTATGGCTACACCTTC.

This chain links TRBV30 with TRBJ2-1; 14 nucleotides match TRBD2. J lost 9 bases, V lost 3 bases, and 7 bases had no gene match. CDR1 is GTSNPN and CDR2 is SVGIG in the germline V gene (reference sequence). This CDR3 has 15 amino acids. CDR3 bases: TGTGCCTGGAGGGGGACTAGCGGGAGATGGAGTGAGCAGTTCTTC. Protein: CAWRGTSGRWSEQFF. Based on the CDR3 plus reference TRBV30 and TRBJ2-1, the full variable domain is SQTIHQWPATLVQPVGSPLSLECTVEGTSNPNLYWYRQAAGRGLQLLFYSVGIGQISSEVPQNLSASRPQDRQFILSSKKLLLSDSGFYLCAWRGTSGRWSEQFFGPGTRLTVL.

The chain joins TRBV12-3 or TRBV12-4 to TRBJ1-5; TRBD1 is a possible D gene (6 bases). Deletions cut 6 bases from V and 4 bases from J, with 10 bases between. The CDR3 consists of 13 residues. The DNA of the CDR3 is TGTGCCAGCAGATACAGGGTTAATCAGCCCCAGCATTTT. Translating gives CASRYRVNQPQHF.

The chain recombines TRBV5-4 with TRBJ1-2, with 7 positions matching TRBD1. Germline V gene sequence: CDR1 SGHNT, CDR2 YYREEE (reference sequence). Trimming took 4 bases from V and 5 from J; bases not matched to a gene: 5. This CDR3 region has 13 residues. CDR3 nucleotides: TGTGCCAGCAGCCGAGACAGGGAATATGGCTACACCTTC. Translation: CASSRDREYGYTF.

V and J are TRBV9 and TRBJ2-7; the match to TRBD2 covers 8 bases. The CDR3 length is 15 residues. Germline values: CDR1 SGDLS, CDR2 YYNGEE. Trimming removed 3 bases from V and 7 bases from J; junction bases left unmatched: 12. The CDR3 DNA is TGTGCCAGCAGCGAAACTAGCGGACCACCGGGAGAGCAGTACTTC. Protein: CASSETSGPPGEQYF.

V usage is TRBV19 and J usage is TRBJ2-1; TRBD2 matches 11 bases. V gave up 6 bases and J gave up 6 bases; unmatched junction bases: 4. Germline V gene lookup returns CDR1 LNHDA and CDR2 SQIVND (reference sequence). This CDR3 comprises 14 residues. CDR3 sequence: CASSLGLAVNEQFF. The CDR3 coding sequence is TGTGCCAGTAGCCTGGGACTAGCGGTCAATGAGCAGTTCTTC.

This chain connects TRBV5-1 to TRBJ2-3, with 7 bases matching TRBD1. After removal of 4 bases from V and 4 bases from J, the junction contained 6 bases not matched to a gene. This CDR3 spans 14 amino acids. Per germline, CDR1 SGHRS and CDR2 YFSETQ. The CDR3 is CASSDQGVADTQYF. The CDR3 bases are TGCGCCAGCAGCGACCAGGGGGTGGCAGATACGCAGTATTTT.

V is TRBV19 and J is TRBJ2-7; the D gene is possibly TRBD1 (6 bases). V dropped 2 bases and J dropped 2 bases, with 16 bases sitting between them. The CDR3 is 16 amino acids. Germline CDR1 and CDR2: LNHDA and SQIVND (reference sequence). CDR3 sequence: CASSIKGTPSTYEQYF. CDR3 DNA: TGTGCCAGTAGTATAAAAGGGACACCCTCTACCTACGAGCAGTACTTC. Based on the CDR3 plus reference TRBV19 and TRBJ2-7, the full variable domain is DGGITQSPKYLFRKEGQNVTLSCEQNLNHDAMYWYRQDPGQGLRLIYYSQIVNDFQKGDIAEGYSVSREKKESFPLTVTSAQKNPTAFYLCASSIKGTPSTYEQYFGPGTRLTVT.

The V and J genes are TRBV9 and TRBJ1-1; perhaps TRBD1 as D (6 bases). The V end lost 4 bases, the J end lost 6 bases, and 13 bases lay between the germline ends. The V gene's germline CDR1 is SGDLS and CDR2 YYNGEE. The CDR3 runs 13 residues. The CDR3 DNA reads as TGTGCCAGCAGCACCCAGGGGTACTCTGAAGCTTTCTTT. Its protein is CASSTQGYSEAFF.

The chain employs TRBV6-5 and TRBJ1-1, with 12 bases aligning to TRBD1. V shed 6 bases, J shed 0 bases, and the junction held 2 bases outside the gene matches. This CDR3 comprises 15 residues. The germline V gene encodes CDR1 MNHEY and CDR2 SVGAGI. The DNA of the CDR3 is TGTGCCAGCAGCCGGGACAGGGGGCTGAACACTGAAGCTTTCTTT. It is translated as CASSRDRGLNTEAFF.

This clone was seen only once. The gene calls are TRBV18 and TRBJ1-5; no clear D gene. V was clipped by 6 bases and J by 4 bases, with 10 bases between them. The CDR3 runs 13 residues. CDR1 and CDR2 from the germline V gene are KGHSH and LQKENI. For the CDR3, the DNA is TGTGCCAGCTCTCCCGCGAGGAATCAGCCCCAGCATTTT. Its translation: CASSPARNQPQHF.

The chain couples TRBV4-3 to TRBJ2-1; no clear D. Between the trimmed V and J ends, which lost 1 base and 5 bases, there was a span of 9 bases. This CDR3 is 14 amino acids long. Germline V gives CDR1 LGHNA, CDR2 YSLEER. In DNA, the CDR3 is TGCGCCAGCAGCCAAGGGGTACGGGACAATGAGCAGTTCTTC. This translates into CASSQGVRDNEQFF.

This chain connects TRBV7-9 to TRBJ1-2; perhaps TRBD1 as D (5 bases). The length of the CDR3 is 14 residues. Germline assignment: CDR1 SEHNR and CDR2 FQNEAQ (reference sequence). Trimming took off 0 bases at V and 8 bases at J, with 13 bases between the two ends. The CDR3 spells CASSLATAREGYTF. As DNA, the CDR3 is TGTGCCAGCAGCTTAGCGACAGCGAGAGAAGGCTACACCTTC. The entire variable domain, with the rest obtained from reference TRBV7-9 and TRBJ1-2, is as follows: DTGVSQNPRHKITKRGQNVTFRCDPISEHNRLYWYRQTLGQGPEFLTYFQNEAQLEKSRLLSDRFSAERPKGSFSTLEIQRTEQGDSAMYLCASSLATAREGYTFGSGTRLTVV.

The chain joins TRBV6-5 to TRBJ1-4; D is ambiguous. This CDR3 is built from 14 residues. V was clipped by 0 bases and J by 8 bases, with 10 bases between them. CDR1 is MNHEY, CDR2 SVGAGI, per germline. CDR3 bases: TGTGCCAGCAGTTACTCAGGAGGGCGCGAAAAACTGTTTTTT. Translation gives CASSYSGGREKLFF.

The CDR3: CASSPGSEAFF. CDR3 DNA: TGTGCCAGCAGCCCGGGTTCCGAAGCTTTCTTT. The rearrangement links TRBV7-9 to TRBJ1-1; D call uncertain. This CDR3 spans 11 amino acids. Trimming left V 5 bases short and J 8 bases short, with 9 bases between. Germline V lookup: CDR1 SEHNR, CDR2 FQNEAQ (reference sequence).

This clone was seen more than once but under ten times. J is TRBJ1-3 and V is TRBV6-5, with 7 bases lining up with TRBD1. Germline-derived CDR1 and CDR2 are MNHEY and SVGAGI. V gave up 6 bases and J gave up 4 bases; unmatched junction bases: 6. The CDR3 has 14 amino acids. In nucleotides, the CDR3 is TGTGCCAGCAGAGACAGGGTCTGGGGAAACACCATATATTTT. It codes for CASRDRVWGNTIYF.

The V call is TRBV2, the J call TRBJ1-1, with 10 bases aligning to TRBD1. The CDR3 length is 15 residues. Germline values: CDR1 SNHLY, CDR2 FYNNEI. The J segment lost 1 base and the V segment lost 6 bases, leaving 5 bases of the junction unmatched. The CDR3 sequence is CASRRQGAENTEAFF. The CDR3 region has the DNA TGTGCCAGCAGAAGACAGGGGGCGGAGAACACTGAAGCTTTCTTT.